This passage covers 13 T cell receptor beta chains from one sample sequenced in a study of T cells in Graves' hyperthyroidism and ophthalmopathy. RNA transcripts were the template for amplifying TCR beta CDR3 regions. HTBI primers drove first-round RT-PCR of the TCR CDR3. Via MiXCR, TCRdb re-called the multiplex PCR reads, giving one row per CDR3 protein. The data show hundreds of thousands of distinct CDR3 sequences, around 15% seen once. Sequenced sample: blood. The receptors originated from a woman aged 40 to 50 with Graves' ophthalmopathy.

This clonotype came up a few times. The chain recombines TRBV20-1 with TRBJ2-3; 10 bases align to TRBD2. Germline CDR1 and CDR2: DFQATT and SNEGSKA (reference sequence). V shed 5 bases, J shed 2 bases, and the junction held 4 bases outside the gene matches. The CDR3 consists of 14 residues. In nucleotides, the CDR3 is TGCAGTGCTGATAGCGGGAGGTACACAGATACGCAGTATTTT. Protein product: CSADSGRYTDTQYF.

This clonotype has at least ten counts. The J gene is TRBJ2-2, the V gene TRBV15; D gene ambiguous. CDR1 is LNHNV, CDR2 YYDKDF, per germline (reference sequence). V dropped 1 base and J dropped 1 base, with 4 bases sitting between them. This CDR3 spans 14 amino acids. The DNA of the CDR3 is TGTGCCACCAGCAGAGGACTGAACACCGGGGAGCTGTTTTTT. Its translation: CATSRGLNTGELFF.

This clonotype turned up a few times. The V gene is TRBV6-1, the J gene TRBJ2-7, with a tentative D call TRBD2 (6 bases). The germline V gene has CDR1 MNHNS and CDR2 SASEGT. The CDR3 length is 15 residues. V was clipped by 7 bases and J by 6 bases, with 22 bases between them. The CDR3 DNA follows: TGTGCCAGCAATACCCTCGGGGAGGCATCTCGCGAGCAGTACTTC. Residues: CASNTLGEASREQYF.

Ten or more counts support this clonotype. J is TRBJ1-4 and V is TRBV3-1; 7 positions match TRBD1. Germline V CDR1 and CDR2: LGHDT, YNNKEL (reference sequence). CDR3 size: 13 residues. V gave up 5 bases and J gave up 6 bases; unmatched junction bases: 3. The CDR3 region has the DNA TGTGCCAGCAGCAACAGGGGAGATGAAAAACTGTTTTTT. As protein: CASSNRGDEKLFF.

This clonotype was seen repeatedly, ten times or more. This sequence joins TRBV27 and TRBJ1-2, with a possible D match to TRBD1 (5 bases). Trimming pared 6 bases from V and 4 bases from J, leaving 12 bases between. This CDR3 has 13 residues. Per germline, CDR1 MNHEY and CDR2 SMNVEV (reference sequence). The DNA for the CDR3 is TGTGCCAGCAGCCCCGCCGGGGGCTATGGCTACACCTTC. It translates to CASSPAGGYGYTF.

This clonotype came up a few times. The CDR3 region has the DNA TGTGCCAGCAGTCGAAGCATAGGGGAGAATCAGCCCCAGCATTTT. Amino acid sequence: CASSRSIGENQPQHF. The rearrangement links TRBV3-1 to TRBJ1-5, with a weak D call TRBD1 (5 bases). Germline loops: CDR1 LGHDT, CDR2 YNNKEL (reference sequence). Trimming removed 6 bases at V and 4 bases at J, with 16 bases between. This CDR3 spans 15 amino acids.

This clonotype turned up a few times. This chain uses TRBV15 with TRBJ2-6, with a weak D call TRBD2 (6 bases). The V end was cut by 8 bases, the J end by 4 bases, with 24 bases between. The CDR3 consists of 18 residues. Germline V gives CDR1 LNHNV, CDR2 YYDKDF (reference sequence). CDR3 in amino acids: CATQLTGSRSSGANVLTF. CDR3 in DNA: TGTGCCACCCAACTTACCGGGAGCCGGTCATCGGGGGCCAACGTCCTGACTTTC.

This clonotype was observed many times. The chain has TRBV20-1 and TRBJ1-2, with D tentatively TRBD1 (5 bases). The CDR3 covers 14 residues. Trimming took off 7 bases at V and 9 bases at J, with 24 bases between the two ends. In germline, CDR1 is DFQATT, CDR2 SNEGSKA (reference sequence). The CDR3 here is CSVRKETAGRSYTF. The CDR3 DNA reads TGCAGTGTCAGGAAGGAGACGGCAGGGCGTAGCTACACCTTC.

The sample holds many counts of this clonotype. The rearrangement joins TRBV7-2 to TRBJ2-7, with a tentative D call TRBD1 (5 bases). Germline V gene lookup returns CDR1 SGHTA and CDR2 FQGNSA. This CDR3 spans 11 amino acids. With 4 bases removed from V and 7 bases from J, the gap between germline ends came to 8 bases. CDR3 sequence (DNA): TGTGCCAGCAGCTATTCAGGGGAGCAGTACTTC. It is translated as CASSYSGEQYF.

This clonotype was counted many times. This chain uses TRBV7-8 with TRBJ2-3; the match to TRBD2 covers 12 bases. Trimming cost V 5 bases and J 4 bases; bases outside gene matches: 7. The CDR3 runs 16 residues. Germline lookup yields CDR1 SGHVS and CDR2 FQNEAQ. CDR3 bases: TGTGCCAGCAGCACCGGGACTAGCGGGTCCGCAGATACGCAGTATTTT. It codes for CASSTGTSGSADTQYF.

The table lists this clonotype with many counts. The chain uses TRBV7-2 and TRBJ2-7, with 8 bases aligning to TRBD1. V lost 6 bases to trimming and J lost 6 bases; unmatched junction nucleotides: 10. Germline-derived CDR1 and CDR2 are SGHTA and FQGNSA. This CDR3 has 14 amino acids. This chain's CDR3 is CASRWDRPSGEQYF. CDR3 in DNA: TGTGCCAGCAGATGGGACAGGCCATCGGGCGAGCAGTACTTC.

The table lists this clonotype with many counts. The chain carries TRBV6-1 and TRBJ2-7; a possible D gene is TRBD1 (5 bases). Germline V gene sequence: CDR1 MNHNS, CDR2 SASEGT. CDR3 length equals 14 residues. The V gene lost 5 bases and the J gene lost 0 bases, with 11 bases spanning the gap. The CDR3 loop reads CASSYGDSSYEQYF. CDR3 sequence (DNA): TGTGCCAGCAGTTACGGAGACAGCTCCTACGAGCAGTACTTC.

This clonotype has a count of ten or more. This sequence joins TRBV12-3 or TRBV12-4 and TRBJ2-3; a weak D match, TRBD1 (5 bases). CDR3 length: 15 amino acids. V lost 1 base and J 1 base, leaving 9 bases between the germline ends. This CDR3 is CASSLGSQGTDTQYF. DNA of the CDR3: TGTGCCAGCAGTTTAGGGTCACAGGGCACAGATACGCAGTATTTT.